The present T cell receptor (beta chain) was sequenced within a study of blood T cell repertoires in COVID-19. Overall study context: In each case, the material was cDNA or gDNA derived from T cells, B-cell-depleted T cells, or PBMCs.

Germline V CDR1 and CDR2: SNHLY, FYNNEI. The CDR3 length is 14 residues. V was clipped by 6 bases and J by 3 bases; unmatched bases: 4. In the source study's methods: From reference gene primer amplification, estimates of nucleated cell counts were derived. The method was immunoSEQ multiplex PCR; TCRdb's version includes in-frame clones alone and lacks a portion of them. D and trimming were read from the DNA, whereas the V and J calls and clone size are those reported in that table. The table shows some 150,000 clones, with approximately 84% occurring only once. In its sample, this clone was seen once.

Source material: peripheral blood. The TCR originated in a man aged 70 or older with acute or convalescent COVID-19. V and J are TRBV2 and TRBJ2-5, with 10 nucleotides matching TRBD2. Here the CDR3 reads CASSPGLAEETQYF. The CDR3 DNA sequence: TGTGCCAGCAGCCCAGGACTAGCGGAAGAGACCCAGTACTTC.